A selection of T cell receptor beta chains follows, all from one sample in a study of Tregs in tolerant kidney transplant recipients. Generated by immunoSEQ multiplex PCR, the TCRdb table keeps only in-frame clones and is missing some. The data hold over 60,000 clones, with approximately 91% observed a single time. This sample comprised CD4+ T cells from blood, obtained before the transplant. The source is a human donor who received a combined kidney and bone marrow transplant. The conserved cysteine and the conserved F or W are not part of the CDR3 here.

V gene	J gene	CDR3 protein
TRBV6-6	TRBJ2-1	ASSTPNRGAYNEQF
TRBV7-3	TRBJ1-1	ASSLTMNTEAF
TRBV5-1	TRBJ1-1	ASSLLPGVFTEAF
TRBV4-2	TRBJ2-2	ASSPPRGGPGTGELF
TRBV6-5	TRBJ2-2	ASSFRQRNTGELF
TRBV28	TRBJ1-1	ASSQTGEETEAF
TRBV5-1	TRBJ2-7	ASSPRDRAYEQY
TRBV5-4	TRBJ2-1	ASSRAGTSSYNEQF
TRBV28	TRBJ1-4	ASSIAPTTNEKLF
TRBV6-5	TRBJ2-7	ASSREVSYEQY
TRBV28	TRBJ1-3	ASSYKIGQPSGNTIY
TRBV7-2	TRBJ2-7	ASSPPRGEQY
TRBV9	TRBJ2-3	ASSVTGADTQY
TRBV6-1	TRBJ1-3	ASSEAYRVSGNTIY
TRBV11-2	TRBJ2-7	ASSETTGRYEQY
TRBV7-2	TRBJ2-1	ASSARLAHSYNEQF
TRBV13	TRBJ2-2	ASSITGTPGRELF
TRBV7-2	TRBJ2-5	ASRMGDGETQY
TRBV7-7	TRBJ2-3	ASTRGTASTDTQY
TRBV7-9	TRBJ2-1	ASSWGEKREGRDEQF
TRBV28	TRBJ2-3	ASSLAGGPTDTQY
TRBV5-1	TRBJ1-1	ASSYRGTEAF
TRBV28	TRBJ1-2	ASSLHGPGGYGYT
TRBV7-9	TRBJ2-1	ASSLIVGREQF
TRBV5-1	TRBJ2-2	ASSHQISGTDTGELF
TRBV18	TRBJ1-5	ASSPLGGQPQH
TRBV29-1	TRBJ2-1	SVAGTSGGVTSYNEQF
TRBV5-8	TRBJ2-1	ASSWGQFSYNEQF
TRBV7-2	TRBJ1-2	ASSSPRRTGNGYT
TRBV28	TRBJ1-3	ASSDGQLISGNTIY
TRBV6-1	TRBJ2-2	ASSDRPGTVNTGELF
TRBV28	TRBJ2-7	ASSFRRPPYEQY
TRBV27	TRBJ2-1	ASSPDRGAYNEQF
TRBV5-1	TRBJ2-5	ASSLGLLQETQY
TRBV2	TRBJ1-4	ASSEAGQVNEKLF
TRBV28	TRBJ2-7	ASSQPGLAGVYEQY
TRBV27	TRBJ2-7	ASSLSLTGTGSEQY
TRBV30	TRBJ2-1	AWSVLGAYNEQF
TRBV28	TRBJ2-7	ASSPLRGSYEQY
TRBV4-1	TRBJ1-1	ASSQTPQGMATEAF
TRBV28	TRBJ2-7	ASLPPSTGQGAYEQY